This TCR beta chain was recorded in a study of T cell responses to AZD1222 COVID-19 vaccine. Study-level points and caveats: Every sample of the repertoires postdated the peak T cell response. Close to half of all spike-specific TCRs reportedly target regions of the variants that are unmutated. Spike-specific TCR depth and breadth grew after two AZD1222 doses.

Per the germline V gene, CDR1 is DFQATT and CDR2 is SNEGSKA (reference sequence). CDR3 length equals 17 residues. V dropped 3 bases and J dropped 0 bases, with 21 bases sitting between them. Clones were read by immunoSEQ multiplex PCR, and TCRdb kept only the in-frame ones, dropping some. The table has about 84,000 clones, approximately 90% seen once; the top ten hold roughly 11%. On this clone: The antigen remains unidentified.

V usage is TRBV20-1 and J usage is TRBJ2-7, with D possibly matching TRBD1 (6 bases). This TCR was sampled from an adult who received the AZD1222 COVID-19 vaccine. The sequencing used peripheral blood, collected 28 days after the second AZD1222 dose. CDR3 DNA sequence: TGCAGTGCTAGTCTCCTGGGGGCCAGCCAATCCTCCTACGAGCAGTACTTC. This codes for CSASLLGASQSSYEQYF.